Presented here are 11 T cell receptor beta chains from one specimen sequenced in a study of T cells in Graves' hyperthyroidism and ophthalmopathy. RNA transcripts gave rise to amplified TCR beta CDR3 regions. First-round RT-PCR of the TCR CDR3 relied on the HTBI primer set. TCRdb re-derived calls from the multiplex PCR reads in MiXCR, one entry per CDR3 protein. The sample carries fewer than 550,000 distinct CDR3 sequences, 15% to 18% recorded once. The specimen was blood. Receptor source: a woman younger than 35 with Graves' hyperthyroidism.

This clonotype was picked up a small number of times. This sequence joins TRBV7-3 and TRBJ1-2; 10 nucleotides match TRBD1. This CDR3 has 14 amino acids. CDR1 and CDR2 (germline): SGHTA, FQGTGA. The junction had 4 bases not matched to a gene; V was cut back by 6 bases and J by 3 bases. The CDR3 loop reads CASRRTGGDYGYTF. The CDR3 nucleotides are TGTGCCAGCAGACGGACAGGGGGGGACTATGGCTACACCTTC.

This clonotype has at least ten counts. The chain uses TRBV20-1 and TRBJ2-3, with unresolved D. V lost 6 bases to trimming and J lost 5 bases, with 12 bases between them. CDR1 DFQATT and CDR2 SNEGSKA come from the germline V gene (reference sequence). The CDR3 contains 12 residues. The CDR3 region is CSAIRVQDTQYF. The DNA for the CDR3 is TGCAGTGCGATTCGGGTCCAAGATACGCAGTATTTT.

This clonotype was observed many times. The gene calls are TRBV12-3 or TRBV12-4 and TRBJ2-5, with 11 positions matching TRBD1. The V segment lost 5 bases and the J segment 5 bases; nucleotides outside the gene matches: 7. The CDR3 consists of 15 residues. CDR3 nucleotide sequence: TGTGCCAGCAGTCCCGGGACAGGGGGGTGGGAGACCCAGTACTTC. Amino acid sequence: CASSPGTGGWETQYF.

V gene TRBV12-3 or TRBV12-4 combines with J gene TRBJ1-2, with a tentative D call TRBD1 (5 bases). This CDR3 region has 14 residues. Between the trimmed V and J ends, which lost 10 bases and 2 bases, there was a span of 17 bases. The chain's CDR3 is CAIFARTSNYGYTF. In nucleotides, the CDR3 is TGTGCCATTTTCGCCCGGACATCGAACTATGGCTACACCTTC.

J is TRBJ2-2 and V is TRBV6-1, with D uncertain. The length of the CDR3 is 11 residues. Germline values: CDR1 MNHNS, CDR2 SASEGT. The V end lost 8 bases, the J end lost 3 bases, and 4 bases lay between the germline ends. CDR3 DNA: TGTGCCAGCCAATACACCGGGGAGCTGTTTTTT. Its translation: CASQYTGELFF.

This clonotype has a count of ten or more. J is TRBJ2-1 and V is TRBV7-9; 8 bases map to TRBD2. CDR1 and CDR2 from the germline V gene are SEHNR and FQNEAQ (reference sequence). The CDR3 spans 15 residues. V shed 4 bases and J 2 bases; nucleotides not matched to a gene: 4. The CDR3 loop is CASSSTSGTYNEQFF. CDR3 bases: TGTGCCAGCAGCTCAACTAGCGGCACCTACAATGAGCAGTTCTTC.

The rearrangement uses TRBV4-1 and TRBJ2-7; 9 bases are a match to TRBD1. Per germline, CDR1 MGHRA and CDR2 YSYEKL. The CDR3 runs to 15 residues. Trimming cost V 0 bases and J 6 bases; bases outside gene matches: 6. For the CDR3, the DNA is TGCGCCAGCAGCCAAGATGGGACAGGGTACGGCGAGCAGTACTTC. Encoded protein: CASSQDGTGYGEQYF.

The genes are TRBV2 and TRBJ2-7; D uncertain. There are 15 residues in the CDR3. Germline V gene data show CDR1 as SNHLY and CDR2 as FYNNEI. V lost 2 bases, J lost 7 bases, and 18 bases lay in between. CDR3 sequence: CASSEKGTPGREQYF. CDR3 bases: TGTGCCAGCAGTGAAAAGGGAACCCCAGGTCGGGAGCAGTACTTC.

The rearrangement joins TRBV20-1 to TRBJ1-1; unclear D gene. CDR3 length: 11 amino acids. The germline V and J ends were trimmed by 3 bases and 6 bases, with 8 bases remaining between them. Per germline, CDR1 DFQATT and CDR2 SNEGSKA (reference sequence). As DNA, the CDR3 is TGCAGTGCTAGCCAGCTATCTGAAGCTTTCTTT. Residues: CSASQLSEAFF.

The table lists this clonotype with a few counts. The V call is TRBV6-1, the J call TRBJ1-6; a possible D gene is TRBD1 (6 bases). This CDR3 has 15 residues. Per germline, CDR1 MNHNS and CDR2 SASEGT. Trimming left V 6 bases short and J 11 bases short, with 20 bases between. In nucleotides, the CDR3 is TGTGCCAGCAGCCCATTGGGGGCCGTCAATCCACCCCTCCACTTT. The encoded protein is CASSPLGAVNPPLHF.

This clonotype was recorded a few times. The chain carries TRBV5-1 and TRBJ1-4; a weak D match, TRBD1 (6 bases). V gave up 0 bases and J gave up 8 bases, with 11 bases separating them. This CDR3 is built from 14 residues. Germline V CDR1 and CDR2: SGHRS, YFSETQ. CDR3 DNA sequence: TGCGCCAGCAGCTTGGGGGGGCTGGGGGAAAAACTGTTTTTT. This sequence encodes CASSLGGLGEKLFF.